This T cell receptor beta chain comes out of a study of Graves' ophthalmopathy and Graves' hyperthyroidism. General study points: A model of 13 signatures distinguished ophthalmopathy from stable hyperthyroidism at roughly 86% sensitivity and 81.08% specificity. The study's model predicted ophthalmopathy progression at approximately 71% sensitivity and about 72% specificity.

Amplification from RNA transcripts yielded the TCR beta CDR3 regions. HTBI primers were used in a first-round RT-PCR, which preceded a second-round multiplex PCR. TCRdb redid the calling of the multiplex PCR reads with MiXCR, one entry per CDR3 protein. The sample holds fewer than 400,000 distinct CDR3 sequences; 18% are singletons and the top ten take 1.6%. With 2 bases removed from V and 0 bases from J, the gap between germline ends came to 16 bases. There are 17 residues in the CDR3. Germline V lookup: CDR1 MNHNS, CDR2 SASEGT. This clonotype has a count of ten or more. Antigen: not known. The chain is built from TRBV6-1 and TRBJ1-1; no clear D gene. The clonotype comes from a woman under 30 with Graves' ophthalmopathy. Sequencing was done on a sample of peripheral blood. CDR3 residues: CASSELASTLMNTEAFF. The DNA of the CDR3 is TGTGCCAGCAGTGAATTGGCTAGCACGCTTATGAACACTGAAGCTTTCTTT.